This T cell receptor (beta chain) was documented in a study of shared clonotypes between healthy human individuals. Study conclusions and caveats: The naive CD4 repertoires of a few donors were compared, and roughly 5% of clonotypes were shared.

A note on this clone: Its antigen is not identified.

In the original workflow: Filtering differed because ImmunoSEQ produced junction-only sequences that carried no quality scores. Some clones are missing from TCRdb's copy, which holds only in-frame ones; the method was immunoSEQ multiplex PCR. V, J and clone size reflect that table, while D and trimming were determined from the DNA. The table has approximately 1,500,000 clones, 98% seen once; the top ten hold roughly 0.4%. This TCR was recovered from a man aged 30-40 years in good health. Sequencing was performed on naive CD4+ T cells sorted from blood. Documented subset: CD45RA+ positively selected.

The CDR3 region is CASRATGAYLLVIDTQYF. CDR3 coding DNA: TGCGCCAGCAGGGCGACGGGGGCTTATCTATTGGTTATAGATACGCAGTATTTT. V usage is TRBV10-1 and J usage is TRBJ2-3; D is tentatively TRBD1 or TRBD2 (6 bases each). Looked up from germline, CDR1 is WNHNN and CDR2 is SYGVQD (reference sequence). The CDR3 spans 18 residues. V lost 6 bases and J lost 5, with 27 bases in between.